This TCR beta chain was sequenced during a study of T cell responses to AZD1222 COVID-19 vaccine. Regarding the study as a whole: Among those given AZD1222, only 6 or 7 were seropositive at baseline. Within unmutated variant regions lay the reported targets of nearly half of spike-specific TCRs.

CDR3 size: 14 residues. V shed 4 bases and J shed 0 bases, with 4 bases lying between them. Germline-derived CDR1 and CDR2 are SGHTA and FQGTGA. Data came from immunoSEQ multiplex PCR; TCRdb stores just in-frame clones and leaves some out. The repertoire includes roughly 150,000 clones, over 80% of them detected once, and roughly 7% sits in the top ten. This clone was detected a few times. What it recognizes is unknown. This clonotype was sampled from an adult who received the AZD1222 COVID-19 vaccine. The chain carries TRBV7-3 and TRBJ1-6; D is uncertain. Sequences were derived from peripheral blood, sampled 28 days after the second AZD1222 dose. The CDR3 sequence: CASSSSSYNSPLHF. The CDR3 DNA reads TGTGCCAGCAGCTCCAGCTCCTATAATTCACCCCTCCACTTT.